The present entry profiles one T cell receptor (beta chain) with its context. As yet, its antigen is unknown. This sample is drawn from a study of response to subunit inactivated influenza vaccine. General study findings and limits: Few additional T cells are recruited per seasonal influenza vaccination, authors suggested.

TCRdb passed the RT-PCR reads through MiXCR, listing each CDR3 protein once. The table includes some 300,000 distinct CDR3 sequences, 20% to 25% detected once. Trimming removed 3 bases from V and 0 bases from J, with 12 bases in between. The CDR3 totals 15 residues. The chain has TRBV12-3 or TRBV12-4 and TRBJ2-7, with D possibly TRBD2 on 6 matching bases. The sequencing used PBMCs from blood, collected less than 22 months after vaccination. The TCR comes from a man in his fifties or sixties who received an inactivated influenza vaccine. The CDR3 loop is CASSFRGSSSYEQYF. The CDR3, as DNA: TGTGCCAGCAGTTTTCGGGGGTCAAGCTCCTACGAGCAGTACTTC.